This TCR beta chain comes out of a study of CD8 T cells in ankylosing spondylitis. General study results and limits: Relatively scarce in peripheral blood, disease-linked clones were CD8+.

Concerning this clonotype: Its matching antigen is unknown.

CDR3 size: 15 residues. Germline V CDR1 and CDR2: DFQATT, SNEGSKA (reference sequence). V lost 7 bases, J lost 6 bases, and 24 bases lay in between. Library preparation for TCR beta used quantitative 5'-RACE with molecular barcodes. MiXCR was run by TCRdb on the 5' RACE reads, yielding one entry per CDR3 protein. The sample holds 200,000 or so distinct CDR3 sequences; 18% are singletons and the top ten take around 4%. This rearrangement joins TRBV20-1 to TRBJ1-1; D unclear. Sample: blood, either unsorted or a sorted T cell fraction (not recorded which). This clonotype originated in a male donor under 35 with ankylosing spondylitis or in good health (not recorded which). DNA of the CDR3: TGCAGTGTCGCTTGGAATAGGCCCCCTAGGGCTGAAGCTTTCTTT. It codes for CSVAWNRPPRAEAFF.